A selection of T cell receptor beta chains follows, all from one sample in a study of shared clonotypes between healthy human individuals. Assay: immunoSEQ multiplex PCR; the TCRdb copy retains only in-frame clones and omits some. The sample lists about 520,000 clones, approximately 81% occurring once. The material sequenced was PBMCs. These receptors were obtained from a middle-aged woman in good health. Some clones in this sample may be carry-over from other donors' samples. The CDR3 runs from the conserved cysteine through the conserved F or W. The D gene is left open where the match is weak. Rows may omit the clone size; those that give it use once, few, many or a size class.

d_gene,abundance,v_gene,j_gene,CDR3aa,CDR3nt
NA,few,TRBV5-1,TRBJ2-3,CASSLGGDERDTQYF,TGCGCCAGCAGCTTGGGAGGGGACGAGAGAGATACGCAGTATTTT
TRBD2,NA,TRBV5-6,TRBJ2-3,CASSQLAGVGNTQYF,TGTGCCAGCAGCCAACTAGCGGGAGTAGGGAATACGCAGTATTTT
TRBD1,NA,TRBV28,TRBJ1-5,CASSGGQDNQPQHF,TGTGCCAGCAGTGGTGGACAGGACAATCAGCCCCAGCATTTT
NA,NA,TRBV11-2,TRBJ2-2,CASSLWGAGTGELFF,TGTGCCAGCAGCCTTTGGGGAGCGGGCACCGGGGAGCTGTTTTTT
TRBD1,once,TRBV5-6,TRBJ2-1,CASSCPPGQRSYNEQFF,TGTGCCAGCAGCTGTCCTCCGGGACAGCGCTCCTACAATGAGCAGTTCTTC
NA,NA,TRBV5-4,TRBJ2-3,CASSLGASSTDTQYF,TGTGCCAGCAGCTTGGGAGCGTCGAGCACAGATACGCAGTATTTT
NA,NA,TRBV14,TRBJ2-7,CASSRDSSYEQYF,TGTGCCAGCAGCCGAGACAGCTCCTACGAGCAGTACTTC
NA,few,TRBV7-8,TRBJ2-3,CASSLWSEDTQYF,TGTGCCAGCAGCTTGTGGAGTGAAGATACGCAGTATTTT
TRBD2,NA,TRBV11-3,TRBJ2-1,CASSLDSGSLRDNEQFF,TGTGCCAGCAGCTTAGATAGCGGGAGTCTCCGGGACAATGAGCAGTTCTTC
NA,few,TRBV4-2,TRBJ2-7,CASSQSGPSYEQYF,TGTGCCAGCAGCCAGAGCGGGCCATCCTACGAGCAGTACTTC
TRBD2,NA,TRBV6-6,TRBJ2-7,CASRATSVQSYEQYF,TGTGCCAGCAGGGCAACTAGCGTACAGTCCTACGAGCAGTACTTC
NA,NA,TRBV11-1,TRBJ1-1,CASSLSSNRAGSEAFF,TGTGCCAGCAGCTTATCATCGAACAGGGCAGGATCTGAAGCTTTCTTT
NA,NA,TRBV2,TRBJ1-1,CASSDNGAFF,TGTGCCAGCAGTGATAATGGGGCTTTCTTT
NA,NA,TRBV7-9,TRBJ2-5,CASSLRLASQETQYF,TGTGCCAGCAGCTTACGGCTAGCATCCCAAGAGACCCAGTACTTC
NA,NA,TRBV28,TRBJ2-3,CASSSLGADTQYF,TGTGCCAGCAGCTCTCTGGGGGCAGATACGCAGTATTTT
NA,NA,TRBV27,TRBJ2-7,CASSSPLTYEQYF,TGTGCCAGCAGTTCCCCCCTTACCTACGAGCAGTACTTC
NA,NA,TRBV4-1,TRBJ2-7,CASSLTASGVNEQYF,TGCGCCAGCAGCCTAACCGCGTCGGGGGTCAACGAGCAGTACTTC
NA,NA,TRBV7-9,TRBJ2-7,CASSSGSWDEQYF,TGTGCCAGCAGCTCGGGATCTTGGGACGAGCAGTACTTC
NA,NA,TRBV6-6,TRBJ1-1,CASSTLVNTEAFF,TGTGCCAGCAGCACCCTCGTGAACACTGAAGCTTTCTTT
NA,NA,TRBV5-4,TRBJ2-1,CASSAGDFAYNEQFF,TGTGCCAGCAGTGCTGGGGATTTCGCCTACAATGAGCAGTTCTTC
NA,NA,TRBV9,TRBJ2-6,CASSLVGSGANVLTF,TGTGCCAGCAGCCTCGTGGGCTCTGGGGCCAACGTCCTGACTTTC
NA,NA,TRBV27,TRBJ1-5,CASSSKSRGGNQPQHF,TGTGCCAGCAGTTCCAAGTCTCGGGGCGGGAATCAGCCCCAGCATTTT
TRBD2,NA,TRBV7-2,TRBJ2-7,CASSLGRGDFRYEQYF,TGTGCCAGCAGCTTGGGCCGGGGGGATTTCAGGTACGAGCAGTACTTC
TRBD2,NA,TRBV5-1,TRBJ2-2,CASSLVLAYNTGELFF,TGCGCCAGCAGCTTGGTACTAGCGTATAACACCGGGGAGCTGTTTTTT
NA,NA,TRBV28,TRBJ1-3,CASSPGIGNTIYF,TGTGCCAGCAGTCCAGGGATTGGAAACACCATATATTTT
NA,many,TRBV19,TRBJ1-2,CASSPRDTLNYGYTF,TGTGCCAGTAGTCCCCGTGACACCCTGAACTATGGCTACACCTTC
TRBD2,NA,TRBV28,TRBJ2-1,CASSLSGGLASNEQFF,TGTGCCAGCAGTTTATCGGGGGGACTAGCGAGCAATGAGCAGTTCTTC
TRBD1,once,TRBV2,TRBJ1-2,CASSPTSRGRGYTF,TGTGCCAGCAGCCCCACCAGCAGGGGGCGAGGCTACACCTTC
NA,NA,TRBV4-1,TRBJ2-7,CASSQEPGHSSYEQYF,TGCGCCAGCAGCCAAGAACCGGGACATTCATCCTACGAGCAGTACTTC
TRBD1,NA,TRBV6-6,TRBJ2-1,CATRTGYNEQFF,TGTGCCACCAGGACAGGATACAATGAGCAGTTCTTC
TRBD1,NA,TRBV28,TRBJ1-5,CASSLSRQGANNQPQHF,TGTGCCAGCAGTTTGAGCCGACAGGGTGCGAACAATCAGCCCCAGCATTTT
NA,NA,TRBV21-1,TRBJ2-3,CASSKGQVDTQYF,TGTGCCAGCAGCAAAGGGCAGGTGGATACGCAGTATTTT
NA,once,TRBV5-4,TRBJ2-1,CASSLGLLGSGLGFF,TGTGCCAGCAGCTTAGGCCTGTTGGGTAGCGGCCTCGGGTTCTTC
NA,NA,TRBV4-1,TRBJ2-3,CASSQGVTDTQYF,TGCGCCAGCAGCCAAGGGGTCACAGATACGCAGTATTTT
NA,once,TRBV5-1,TRBJ2-1,CASSRGGYNEQFF,TGCGCCAGCAGCAGGGGGGGCTACAATGAGCAGTTCTTC
TRBD2,NA,TRBV27,TRBJ2-1,CASSLPAGSNEQFF,TGTGCCAGCAGTTTGCCAGCGGGATCCAATGAGCAGTTCTTC
NA,NA,TRBV28,TRBJ2-5,CASSLGPGQETQYF,TGTGCCAGCAGCCTAGGGCCGGGGCAAGAGACCCAGTACTTC
NA,NA,TRBV27,TRBJ2-7,CASSNGALGTSEQYF,TGTGCCAGCAGTAACGGGGCCCTTGGTACCTCCGAGCAGTACTTC
NA,NA,TRBV30,TRBJ2-3,CAWSRSTDTQYF,TGTGCCTGGAGCCGGAGCACAGATACGCAGTATTTT
TRBD1,NA,TRBV4-2,TRBJ2-7,CASSQEGTEDEQYF,TGTGCCAGCAGCCAAGAAGGGACAGAAGACGAGCAGTACTTC
TRBD2,NA,TRBV4-1,TRBJ2-4,CASSQDGPAGGPQAKNIQYF,TGCGCCAGCAGCCAAGATGGTCCAGCGGGAGGGCCTCAAGCCAAAAACATTCAGTACTTC
NA,once,TRBV2,TRBJ1-3,CASTLGESSGNTIYF,TGTGCCAGTACCCTCGGGGAGTCCTCTGGAAACACCATATATTTT
NA,NA,TRBV27,TRBJ2-1,CASSVTGTVTYNEQFF,TGTGCCAGCAGTGTAACCGGGACGGTCACCTACAATGAGCAGTTCTTC
NA,few,TRBV19,TRBJ2-7,CASSIAPGAQYEQYF,TGTGCCAGTAGTATAGCTCCAGGGGCGCAATACGAGCAGTACTTC
NA,NA,TRBV7-9,TRBJ2-2,CASSFNAGELFF,TGTGCCAGCAGCTTTAACGCCGGGGAGCTGTTTTTT
TRBD1,NA,TRBV28,TRBJ2-7,CASSSQGQGGYEQYF,TGTGCCAGCAGTTCCCAGGGACAGGGCGGCTACGAGCAGTACTTC
NA,NA,TRBV5-1,TRBJ1-1,CASSLRGLGTEAFF,TGCGCCAGCAGCTTGCGAGGGTTGGGCACTGAAGCTTTCTTT
NA,NA,TRBV18,TRBJ2-3,CASSPGGSTDTQYF,TGTGCCAGCTCACCAGGCGGGAGCACAGATACGCAGTATTTT
NA,NA,TRBV2,TRBJ2-7,CASSEHGGEGGRQYF,TGTGCCAGCAGTGAGCACGGGGGAGAGGGGGGTCGGCAGTACTTC
NA,once,TRBV5-1,TRBJ1-1,CASSFSDNTEAFF,TGCGCCAGCAGTTTTTCAGATAACACTGAAGCTTTCTTT
NA,NA,TRBV10-3,TRBJ2-3,CAISESDHTDTQYF,TGTGCCATCAGTGAGTCAGACCACACAGATACGCAGTATTTT
NA,NA,TRBV4-1,TRBJ1-2,CASSQDPQLYGYTF,TGCGCCAGCAGCCAAGATCCACAGTTATATGGCTACACCTTC
TRBD1,NA,TRBV5-1,TRBJ1-5,CASSPRGGYQPQHF,TGCGCCAGCAGCCCCAGGGGGGGATATCAGCCCCAGCATTTT
NA,once,TRBV28,TRBJ2-7,CASSQTSNRPGGQYF,TGTGCCAGCAGTCAAACTAGCAACCGGCCTGGTGGGCAGTACTTC
NA,NA,TRBV6-6,TRBJ1-5,CASIMTISGPQHF,TGTGCCAGCATTATGACAATCTCGGGGCCCCAGCATTTT
NA,NA,TRBV14,TRBJ1-2,CASTPGDGVGGYTF,TGTGCCAGCACCCCTGGGGATGGGGTAGGTGGCTACACCTTC
TRBD2,NA,TRBV5-3,TRBJ2-7,CARSQIRLAGSTPYEQYF,TGTGCCAGAAGCCAGATCAGACTAGCGGGATCAACCCCCTACGAGCAGTACTTC